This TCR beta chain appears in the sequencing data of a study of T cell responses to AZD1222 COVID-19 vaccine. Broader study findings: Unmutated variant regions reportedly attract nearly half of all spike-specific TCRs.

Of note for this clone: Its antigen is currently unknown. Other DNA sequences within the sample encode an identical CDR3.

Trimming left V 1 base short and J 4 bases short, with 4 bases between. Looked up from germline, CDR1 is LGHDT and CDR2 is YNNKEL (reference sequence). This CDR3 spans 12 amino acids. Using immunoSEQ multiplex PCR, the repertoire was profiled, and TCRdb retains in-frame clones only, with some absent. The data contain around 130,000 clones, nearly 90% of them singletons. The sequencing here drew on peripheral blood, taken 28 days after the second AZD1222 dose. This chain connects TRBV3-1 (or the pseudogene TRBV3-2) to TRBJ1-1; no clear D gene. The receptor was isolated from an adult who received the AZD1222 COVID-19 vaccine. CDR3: CASSQGGTEAFF. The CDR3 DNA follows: TGTGCCAGCAGCCAAGGAGGCACTGAAGCTTTCTTT.